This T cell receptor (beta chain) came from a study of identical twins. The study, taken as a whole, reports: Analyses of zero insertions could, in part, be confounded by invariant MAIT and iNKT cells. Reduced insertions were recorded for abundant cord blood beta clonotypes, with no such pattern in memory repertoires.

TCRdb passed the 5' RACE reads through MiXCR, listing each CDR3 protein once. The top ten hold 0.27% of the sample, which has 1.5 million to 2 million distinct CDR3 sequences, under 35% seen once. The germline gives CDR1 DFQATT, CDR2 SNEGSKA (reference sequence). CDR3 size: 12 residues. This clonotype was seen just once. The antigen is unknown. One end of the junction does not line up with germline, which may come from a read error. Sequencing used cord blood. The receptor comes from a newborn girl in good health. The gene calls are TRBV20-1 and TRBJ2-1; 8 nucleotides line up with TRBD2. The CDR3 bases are TGCAGTGCCAGAGGACTAGCCAGGCCCCAGTTCTTC. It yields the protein CSARGLARPQFF.